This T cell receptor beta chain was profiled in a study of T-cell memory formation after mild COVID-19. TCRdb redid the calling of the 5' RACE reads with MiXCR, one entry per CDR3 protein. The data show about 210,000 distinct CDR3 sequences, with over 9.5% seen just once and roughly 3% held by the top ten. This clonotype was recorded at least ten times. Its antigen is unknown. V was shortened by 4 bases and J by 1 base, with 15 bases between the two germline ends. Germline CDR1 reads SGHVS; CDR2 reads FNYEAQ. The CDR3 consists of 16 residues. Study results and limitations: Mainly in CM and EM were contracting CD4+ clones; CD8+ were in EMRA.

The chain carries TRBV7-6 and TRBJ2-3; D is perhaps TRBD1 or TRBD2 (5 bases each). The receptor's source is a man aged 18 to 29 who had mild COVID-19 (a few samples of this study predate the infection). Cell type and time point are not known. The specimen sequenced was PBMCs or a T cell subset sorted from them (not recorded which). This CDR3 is CASSSGPGPGTDTQYF. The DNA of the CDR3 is TGTGCCAGCAGCTCCGGACCGGGGCCCGGCACAGATACGCAGTATTTT.